The TCR beta chain under discussion was sequenced for a study of cytomegalovirus exposure and HLA in healthy donors. Study-level background: An earlier analysis found roughly 100 million unique TCR beta sequences from around 180 million T cells.

Study-wide results and caveats: HLA alleles were associated with some 16,000 TCR beta sequences in a later analysis at 0.05 false discovery rate. Accurate prediction of HLA-A and HLA-B alleles (for most subjects) was reportedly achieved from TCR beta sequences.

This clone has a handful of counts. Its specificity is unknown. Germline CDR1 reads MDHEN; CDR2 reads SYDVKM. The CDR3 consists of 15 residues. V dropped 6 bases and J dropped 3; count of bases not matched to a gene: 5. The PCR ran on 60 Vbeta and 13 Jbeta primers. Here immunoSEQ multiplex PCR was the method, and the copy in TCRdb shows in-frame clones only, minus some. The sample includes some 110,000 clones, about three quarters of them seen just once. Sequencing was performed on PBMCs. The chain uses TRBV28 and TRBJ2-3; 11 nucleotides align to TRBD2. This TCR was recovered from a young woman in good health and CMV-seronegative. The CDR3 sequence: CASRTSGSETDTQYF. Written as DNA, the CDR3 is TGTGCCAGCAGAACTAGCGGGAGTGAGACAGATACGCAGTATTTT. The full variable domain, with the rest looked up from reference TRBV28 and TRBJ2-3, is DVKVTQSSRYLVKRTGEKVFLECVQDMDHENMFWYRQDPGLGLRLIYFSYDVKMKEKGDIPEGYSVSREKKERFSLILESASTNQTSMYLCASRTSGSETDTQYFGPGTRLTVL.